This T cell receptor (beta chain) is from a study of T cell responses to AZD1222 COVID-19 vaccine. Germline CDR1 MNHEY, CDR2 SVGAGI. Trimming cost V 11 bases and J 0 bases, with 14 bases left between them. This CDR3 spans 15 amino acids. About this clone itself: What it recognizes is unknown.

Points from the study as a whole: Spike-specific TCR repertoires showed rising breadth and depth after two AZD1222 doses. There were mostly white British donors and more females than males, and clonal diversity was possibly underestimated. Only six or seven AZD1222 recipients tested seropositive at baseline. Across spike, vaccine-associated CD4 TCRs were found, dominant at 160-218 and 743-854.

Here immunoSEQ multiplex PCR was the method, and the copy in TCRdb shows in-frame clones only, minus some. The table lists tens of thousands of clones, more than 85% of them singletons, with about 3.4% in the top ten. The V gene is TRBV6-5, the J gene TRBJ2-6, with D perhaps matching TRBD1 (5 bases). The sequence came from an adult who received the AZD1222 COVID-19 vaccine. Specimen: peripheral blood, collected 28 days after the second AZD1222 dose. CDR3 amino acids: CAGGHTTSGANVLTF. In nucleotides, the CDR3 is TGTGCCGGCGGACACACGACCTCTGGGGCCAACGTCCTGACTTTC.